This T cell receptor beta chain is from a study of cytomegalovirus exposure and HLA in healthy donors (dated by TCRdb to 2015 to 2018). About the investigation overall: An earlier analysis of some 600 of the donors reported approximately 300 Gb of sequence data and 117 million unique TCR beta sequences obtained from 150 million to 200 million T cells. An early release that covered 500 to 800 HLA-typed donors contained 300 to 350 gigabases of sequencing data and tens of millions of unique TCR sequences. The genetic ancestry cluster associated with self-reported Caucasian donors included around 76% of the roughly 410 genotyped donors. The study aimed to test whether cataloging public T cell receptors could reveal signatures of past pathogen exposure. The study profiled the T cell repertoires of about 640 subjects by immunosequencing and related them to cytomegalovirus serostatus. A separate validation cohort of roughly 130 different subjects was used in addition to the 666-subject first cohort. To predict cytomegalovirus infection status, the study combined high-throughput TCR immunosequencing, statistical association of individual TCRs with disease status, and machine learning. In a later analysis, previously published TCR beta repertoires from hundreds of donors were re-analyzed and high-resolution HLA genotyping was added so that TCR occurrence patterns could be studied. The later analysis used no new phenotypic data to find candidate immune exposures, relying instead on TCR beta sequences and their occurrence across donors. An earlier analysis of a few hundred of the donors applied high-throughput TCR beta sequencing to assess whether each TCR beta V gene segment acted as functional or pseudogenic. Donor age, sex, ethnicity and CMV serostatus were collected together with the repertoire data. Genome-wide SNP genotypes for about 60% of the 666 donors were used in a later genetic analysis, which treated that subset as a discovery cohort. Every discovery cohort repertoire had been produced on one sequencing platform. Both class I and class II loci were covered by HLA typing, at four-digit resolution. Typing coverage varied by locus: about 620-630 donors for A, B, C, DRB1 and DQB1; about 520 for DQA1; some 610 for DPA1; 400 to 480 for DPB1. Because of strong linkage in the cohort, roughly five DR-DQ haplotypes were treated as single units for association and clustering. Among about 390 genotyped donors of the cohort, an average of approximately 230,000 unique TCR beta nucleotide sequences were sequenced per donor, approximately 20% of them non-productive. On the study overall, not on this receptor specifically: Linkage disequilibrium might explain the correlated functional status among segregating V segments, but an unknown experimental factor could not be ruled out. For the cohort, immune exposure information was limited to CMV serostatus. This cohort had only TCR beta chains sequenced, and the lack of alpha or paired-chain data limited which features could be detected. Sequencing depth was assumed to be roughly uniform across donors in the presence/absence analyses, though that assumption may not hold. A further reported finding was that TCR beta sequences accurately predicted the HLA-A and HLA-B alleles for most subjects in the first cohort. In vitro tests confirmed that a few of the cytomegalovirus-associated TCR beta chains recognize cytomegalovirus antigens. It was suggested by the authors that the approach could potentially be generalized to other disease states and immunological phenotypes. Roughly 15 rarely observed V segments, including chromosome 9 orphons, were excluded from the earlier analysis of about 600 of the donors because counts were too low. Across donors, most TCR sequences were observed very rarely, whereas some public TCRs were present in many individuals. HLA typing was unavailable for some donors at each locus, so association tests used only the typed subset. An association between a missense DCLRE1C variant and V-gene and J-gene trimming of TCR beta chains was found in a later genetic analysis and replicated in an independent cohort. In a later genetic analysis, fewer N-insertions in productive TCRs were reported among donors in an Asian-associated ancestry cluster than the roughly 640-donor mean. Compared with equally common non-associated chains, HLA-associated TCR beta chains in a later analysis were more clonally expanded and had lower generation probabilities. In a later analysis, most CMV-associated TCR beta chains were found to appear HLA-restricted, with HLA associations seemingly driven largely by CMV exposure. Because the 87-base-pair reads could not distinguish some IMGT-functional V segments, including TRBV6-2 and TRBV6-3, those segments were excluded. A later analysis associated 15,000 to 20,000 TCR beta sequences with specific HLA alleles at a false discovery rate of 0.05. In an earlier analysis of some 500 of the donors, most TCR beta V segments were observed in productive rearrangements about 87% or about 30% of the time, broadly matching IMGT annotations. The classifier was reported to diagnose cytomegalovirus status with high specificity and sensitivity in both the original and validation cohorts. Strong co-occurrence of HLA alleles, especially DR and DQ, made assigning TCR associations to individual alleles difficult. The sequencing pipeline was judged likely to have produced a cluster of highly shared sequence variants as a technical artifact. In a later analysis, several top co-occurrence clusters were reported to appear linked to parvovirus B19, influenza, CMV and Epstein-Barr virus. According to a later analysis, TCR association rates differed among HLA loci, with DRB1 alleles showing the most associated TCRs and HLA-C alleles showing the fewest. The study gave a list of 150 to 200 TCR beta chains associated with cytomegalovirus.

Note on this clone: The clone's antigen remains unknown. Base qualities are not recorded, but no much larger clone differs from it by a single base.

Libraries came from the immunoSEQ multiplex PCR assay. For the multiplex PCR, a mixture combining 60 forward primers for TCR Vbeta segments and 13 reverse primers for TCR Jbeta segments was used. Amplification of the CDR3 region of rearranged TCR beta genes was performed with a multiplex PCR assay on genomic DNA. The Illumina HiSeq System was used to sequence the amplified TCR beta libraries as 87-base-pair reads. Processing in the source paper ran as follows. A later analysis tallied 75 million to 85 million unique TCR beta chains across the roughly 610 repertoires, and around 12 million of those chains were shared by two or more donors. Raw reads were error-corrected and collapsed into unique sequences by a nearest-neighbor algorithm in which closely related sequences were merged to remove PCR and sequencing errors. CDR3 sequences were aligned to IMGT reference sequences to assign V, D and J gene segments. For a sequence to be retained, at least a six-nucleotide match to both a V gene segment and a J gene segment was required. A rearrangement counted as productive if the CDR3 had no stop codons and remained in frame with V and J, and every other rearrangement counted as non-productive. CDR3 was defined according to IMGT convention as the region running from the second conserved V-encoded cysteine to the conserved J-encoded phenylalanine. The earlier analysis of a few hundred of the donors excluded sequences that lacked an unambiguous match to a single V gene segment. An earlier analysis of about 600 of the donors called V segments functional above 56.7% productive rearrangements and segregating when the between-donor standard deviation exceeded 5%. A statistical classification framework was built for diagnosing cytomegalovirus status from the catalog of TCR beta chain sequences. A later analysis assigned V and J genes by comparing TCR nucleotide sequences with IMGT/GENE-DB human TR gene sequences. In a later analysis, CDR3 sequences and most-parsimonious VDJ recombination scenarios were assigned using the TCRdist pipeline. A later analysis defined each TCR beta chain by its CDR3 amino acid sequence plus V-gene family, and excluded reads lacking a unique V-gene family. A later analysis removed 592 highly shared, low-generation-probability nucleotide sequences to deal with suspected cross-contamination and a sequencing artifact. For each public chain, a later analysis derived a clonal expansion index from normalized ranks of inferred template counts within each repertoire. Generation probabilities in a later analysis came from a VDJ recombination model fitted to out-of-frame rearrangements, and those results were checked against IGoR. In a later analysis, hypergeometric tests were used to score TCR-TCR, TCR-HLA and TCR-CMV co-occurrence, with a repertoire-size bias correction applied to TCR pairs. False discovery rates were estimated in a later analysis by permuting HLA or CMV assignments 20 times. In a later analysis, co-occurring TCRs were grouped with DBSCAN, and TCRdist sequence similarity was added when clustering was performed within HLA-allele-positive subsets. For co-occurrence clustering, repertoires with fewer than 30,000 or more than 120,000 public chains were excluded, along with roughly 5 repertoires with anomalous nucleotide sharing. TCRdb stores this immuneACCESS table with in-frame sequences only. Part of the clones is absent; in the studies checked, under half of the shortfall reflects unresolved V genes, and no reason is known for the rest. V, J and clone size are those of that table, while D and trimming were read from the DNA. Across this sample there are 150,000 to 200,000 clones, with 60% to 80% seen only once. The biggest ten clones account for about 0.91% of the sample.

Between the V and J ends, shortened by 5 bases and 9 bases respectively, the junction contains 11 bases. From the cysteine up to the phenylalanine, the CDR3 has a length of 11 residues. Just the 33-base CDR3 DNA is kept, in frame starting at base 1. CDR1 and CDR2 are read off the germline V gene (reference sequence) as WNHNN and SYGVQD. In total, approximately 690 healthy bone marrow donors made up the cohort. At the time of sampling, every cohort member was nominally healthy, though immune exposures that went unrecorded were likely present. The donor was CMV seropositive and belonged to the group of about 290 seropositive cohort members. A peripheral blood sample was collected from each donor, and TCR beta sequencing was performed on peripheral blood mononuclear cells. Genomic DNA was extracted from the blood cell samples with the Qiagen DNeasy Blood Extraction Kit.

The sequence joins TRBV10-1 to TRBJ2-7; 5 matching bases give a weak D call of TRBD2. The sequence was collected from a woman in her fifties or sixties in good health and CMV-seropositive. Sequenced material: PBMCs. The CDR3 reads CASSPGKGQYF. The nucleotide sequence reads as follows: TGCGCCAGCAGTCCCGGGAAGGGGCAGTACTTC.